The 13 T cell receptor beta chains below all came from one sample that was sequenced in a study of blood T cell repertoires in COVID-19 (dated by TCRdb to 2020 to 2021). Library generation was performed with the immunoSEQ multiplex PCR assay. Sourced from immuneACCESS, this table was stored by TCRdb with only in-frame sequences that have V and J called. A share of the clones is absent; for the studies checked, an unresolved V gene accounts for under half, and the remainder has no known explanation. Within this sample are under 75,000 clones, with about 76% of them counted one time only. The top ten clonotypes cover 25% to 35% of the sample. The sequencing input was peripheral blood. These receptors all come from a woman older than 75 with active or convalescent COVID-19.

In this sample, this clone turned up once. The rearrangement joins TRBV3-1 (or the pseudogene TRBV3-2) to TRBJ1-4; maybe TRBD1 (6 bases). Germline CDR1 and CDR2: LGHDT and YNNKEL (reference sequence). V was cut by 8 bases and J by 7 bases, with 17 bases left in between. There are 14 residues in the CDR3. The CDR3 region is CASSTGSTAEKLFF. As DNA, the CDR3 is TGTGCCAGCTCTACAGGGTCGACCGCTGAAAAACTGTTTTTT.

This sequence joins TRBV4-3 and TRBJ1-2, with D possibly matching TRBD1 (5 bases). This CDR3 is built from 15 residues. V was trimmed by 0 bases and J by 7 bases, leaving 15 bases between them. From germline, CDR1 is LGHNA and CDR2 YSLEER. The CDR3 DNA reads TGCGCCAGCAGCCAAGATACCCGGACACCCGGTGGCTACACCTTC. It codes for CASSQDTRTPGGYTF.

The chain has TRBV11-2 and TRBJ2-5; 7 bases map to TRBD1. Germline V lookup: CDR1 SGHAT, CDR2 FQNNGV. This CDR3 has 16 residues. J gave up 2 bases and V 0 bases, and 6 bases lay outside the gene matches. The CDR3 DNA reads TGTGCCAGCAGCTTAGAACAGGGGCTCCCGCAAGAGACCCAGTACTTC. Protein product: CASSLEQGLPQETQYF.

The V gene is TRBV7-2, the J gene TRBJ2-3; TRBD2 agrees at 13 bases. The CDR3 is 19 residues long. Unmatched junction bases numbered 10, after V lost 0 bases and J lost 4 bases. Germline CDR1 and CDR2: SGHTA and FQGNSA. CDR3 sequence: CASSLAGTSGDGVADTQYF. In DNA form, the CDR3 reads TGTGCCAGCAGCTTAGCCGGGACTAGCGGGGACGGGGTTGCAGATACGCAGTATTTT.

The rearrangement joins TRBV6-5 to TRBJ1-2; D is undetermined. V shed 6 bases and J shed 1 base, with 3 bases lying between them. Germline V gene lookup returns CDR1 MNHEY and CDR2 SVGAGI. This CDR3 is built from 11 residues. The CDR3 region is CASSYNYGYTF. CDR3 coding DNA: TGTGCCAGCAGCTATAACTATGGCTACACCTTC.

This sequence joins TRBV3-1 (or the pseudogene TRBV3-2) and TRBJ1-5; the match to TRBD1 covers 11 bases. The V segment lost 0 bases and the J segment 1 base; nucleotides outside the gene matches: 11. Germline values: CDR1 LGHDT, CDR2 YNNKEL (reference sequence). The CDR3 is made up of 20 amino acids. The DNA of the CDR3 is TGTGCCAGCAGCCAAGACGGACAGGGGGCCCTGTTTCGGAGCAATCAGCCCCAGCATTTT. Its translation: CASSQDGQGALFRSNQPQHF.

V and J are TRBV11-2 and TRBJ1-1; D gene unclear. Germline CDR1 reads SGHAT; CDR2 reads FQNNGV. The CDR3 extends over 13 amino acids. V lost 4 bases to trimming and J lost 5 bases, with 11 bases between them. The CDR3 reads CASSSSKRTEAFF. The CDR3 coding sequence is TGTGCCAGCAGCTCTAGCAAGAGGACTGAAGCTTTCTTT.

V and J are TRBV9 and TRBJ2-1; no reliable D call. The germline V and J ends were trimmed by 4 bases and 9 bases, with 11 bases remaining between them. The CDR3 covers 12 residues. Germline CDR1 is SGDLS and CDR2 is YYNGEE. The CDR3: CASSTRSGEQFF. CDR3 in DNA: TGTGCCAGCAGCACCCGTTCCGGTGAGCAGTTCTTC.

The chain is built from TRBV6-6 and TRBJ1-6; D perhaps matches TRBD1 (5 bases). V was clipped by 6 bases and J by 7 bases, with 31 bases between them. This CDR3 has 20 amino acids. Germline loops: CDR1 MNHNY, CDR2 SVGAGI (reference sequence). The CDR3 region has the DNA TGTGCCAGCAGCATCGCGGGGACTGCCGTTTATGAGTTCGAAAATTCACCCCTCCACTTT. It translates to CASSIAGTAVYEFENSPLHF.

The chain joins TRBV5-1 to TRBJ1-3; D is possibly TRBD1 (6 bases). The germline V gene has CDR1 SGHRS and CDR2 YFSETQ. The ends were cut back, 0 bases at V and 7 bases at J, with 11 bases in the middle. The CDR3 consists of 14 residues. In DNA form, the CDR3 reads TGCGCCAGCAGCTTGGGGACAGATAGGAACACCATATATTTT. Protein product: CASSLGTDRNTIYF.

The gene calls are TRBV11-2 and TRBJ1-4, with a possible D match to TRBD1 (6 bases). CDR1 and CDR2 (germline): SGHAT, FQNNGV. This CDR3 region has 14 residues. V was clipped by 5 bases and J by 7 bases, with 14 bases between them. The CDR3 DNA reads TGTGCCAGCAGCGAGGGGGATTCGGGTGAAAAACTGTTTTTT. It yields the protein CASSEGDSGEKLFF.

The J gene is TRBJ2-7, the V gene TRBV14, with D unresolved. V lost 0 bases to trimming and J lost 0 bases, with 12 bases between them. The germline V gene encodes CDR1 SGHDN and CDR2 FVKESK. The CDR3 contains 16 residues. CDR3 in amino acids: CASSQERLDHSYEQYF. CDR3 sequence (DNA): TGTGCCAGCAGCCAAGAGAGGCTAGACCACTCCTACGAGCAGTACTTC.

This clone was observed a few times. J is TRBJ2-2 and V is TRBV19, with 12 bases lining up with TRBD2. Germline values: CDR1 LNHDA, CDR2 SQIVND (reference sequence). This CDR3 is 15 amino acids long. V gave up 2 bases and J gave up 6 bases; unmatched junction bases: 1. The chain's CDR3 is CASSIRTSGAGELFF. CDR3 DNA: TGTGCCAGTAGTATACGGACTAGCGGGGCCGGGGAGCTGTTTTTT.